This T cell receptor (beta chain) was retrieved from a study of cytomegalovirus exposure and HLA in healthy donors (dated by TCRdb to the late 2010s). Background on the whole study: A later analysis indicated that the 90 to 150 validation repertoires were generated on the platform also employed for the 650 to 850 repertoires of the first cohort. The study aimed to test whether cataloging public T cell receptors could reveal signatures of past pathogen exposure. In addition to the first cohort of 666 subjects, a separate validation cohort of approximately 120 different subjects was used. To predict cytomegalovirus infection status, the study brought together high-throughput TCR immunosequencing, statistical association of individual TCRs with disease status, and machine learning.

General findings and caveats noted by the study authors: It was suggested by the authors that the approach could potentially be generalized to other disease states and immunological phenotypes. Cytomegalovirus status was reported to be diagnosed by the classifier with high specificity and sensitivity in both the original and validation cohorts. The study listed around 160 TCR beta chains as associated with cytomegalovirus. A later analysis lacked HLA typing for the validation cohort, so it scored co-occurrence in that cohort across all 110 or so repertoires. While some public TCRs were present in many individuals, most TCR sequences turned up only very rarely across donors. In vitro tests confirmed that a few of the cytomegalovirus-associated TCR beta chains recognize cytomegalovirus antigens. A later analysis found that TCRs clustered in the first cohort also tended to co-occur in the roughly 120 validation repertoires, with approximately 95% of cluster scores above 0.

The library was generated by the immunoSEQ multiplex PCR assay. The original methods were these. A statistical classification framework was developed to diagnose cytomegalovirus status using the catalog of TCR beta chain sequences. The table comes from immuneACCESS by way of TCRdb, which keeps in-frame sequences with V and J called. Part of the clones is missing from these tables; in studies checked, under half for an unresolved V gene and the rest for unknown reasons. The DNA gave D and trimming, while V, J and clone size come from that table. Present in this sample are approximately 200,000 clones, about 81% of which were seen just once. The top ten clones comprise about 1.2% of the sample. The donors were included in the validation cohort of over a hundred subjects, a group kept apart from the roughly 670-subject first cohort. In regard to this clone: The specificity of this receptor is unknown. The record has no base qualities; no much larger clone is one base away.

The sample consisted of PBMCs. The receptor was isolated from a woman between 25 and 40 years old in good health and CMV-seronegative.

At the DNA level, the sequence is TGTGCCAGCAGCCAATCCCTGGTCCCAGGGTTCTATGGCTACACCTTC. This yields the protein CASSQSLVPGFYGYTF. The chain employs TRBV14 and TRBJ1-2; tentative D gene TRBD1, with 5 bases matching. The CDR3 runs 16 amino acids, cysteine and phenylalanine included. Only the CDR3 part of the read is kept: 48 bases, read in frame from the first base. Via the germline V gene, CDR1 is SGHDN and CDR2 FVKESK. Trimming removed 2 bases from V and 4 bases from J, leaving 17 bases between the germline ends.